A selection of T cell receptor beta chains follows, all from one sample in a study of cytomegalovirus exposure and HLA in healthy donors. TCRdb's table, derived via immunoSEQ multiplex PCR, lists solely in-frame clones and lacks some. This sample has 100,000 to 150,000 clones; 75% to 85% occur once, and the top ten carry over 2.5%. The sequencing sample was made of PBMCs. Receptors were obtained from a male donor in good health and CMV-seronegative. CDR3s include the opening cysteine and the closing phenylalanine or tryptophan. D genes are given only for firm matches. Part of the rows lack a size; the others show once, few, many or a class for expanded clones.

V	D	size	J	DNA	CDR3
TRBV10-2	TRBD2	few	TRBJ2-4	TGCGCCAGCAGTGAGCCGGGGGGGGCAAGAAACATTCAGTACTTC	CASSEPGGARNIQYF
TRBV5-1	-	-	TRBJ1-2	TGCGCCAGCAGCCTAGAGGCGGTGAACTATGGCTACACCTTC	CASSLEAVNYGYTF
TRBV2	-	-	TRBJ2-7	TGTGCCAGCAAGGATGTCAGGGGTTCCTACGAGCAGTACTTC	CASKDVRGSYEQYF
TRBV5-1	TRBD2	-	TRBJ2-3	TGCGCCAGCAGCTACCAGGGGGGGCTAGCGGGGGAGCAGTATTTT	CASSYQGGLAGEQYF
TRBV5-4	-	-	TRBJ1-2	TGTGCCAGCAGCTTCCGGGCGGGGGACTATGGCTACACCTTC	CASSFRAGDYGYTF
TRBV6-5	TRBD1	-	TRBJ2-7	TGTGCCAGCAGTTACTCGGACAGGGGGCGATACGAGCAGTACTTC	CASSYSDRGRYEQYF
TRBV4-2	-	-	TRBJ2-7	TGTGCCAGCAGCCAAGGTACGGGCGAGCAGTACTTC	CASSQGTGEQYF
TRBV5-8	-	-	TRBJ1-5	TGTGCCAGCAGCTGGGACTCTCGATCAGGACAGCCCCAGCATTTT	CASSWDSRSGQPQHF
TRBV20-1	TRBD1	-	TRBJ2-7	TGCAGTGCTAGAGAGGACAGGGAGCAGTACTTC	CSAREDREQYF
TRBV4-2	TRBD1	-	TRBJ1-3	TGTGCCAGCAGCACGCACCTACGGGACAGCGGAAACACCATATATTTT	CASSTHLRDSGNTIYF
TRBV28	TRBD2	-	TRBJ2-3	TGTGCCAGCAGTCAGACTAGCGGGGACACAGATACGCAGTATTTT	CASSQTSGDTDTQYF
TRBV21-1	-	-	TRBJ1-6	TGTGCCAGCAGCCACCTCCCCGACAGGGCCCCAACCTTCTGCTATAATTCACCCCTCCACTTT	CASSHLPDRAPTFCYNSPLHF
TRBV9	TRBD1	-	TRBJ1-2	TGTGCCAGCAGCGTAGGAATAGGACAGGACTATGGCTACACCTTC	CASSVGIGQDYGYTF
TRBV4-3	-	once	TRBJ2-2	TGCGCCAGCAGCCAATGGGGCGGGGGCCGGAACACCGGGGAGCTGTTTTTT	CASSQWGGGRNTGELFF
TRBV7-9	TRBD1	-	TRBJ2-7	TGTGCCAGCAGCTCGGGACAGGTCTACGAGCAGTACTTC	CASSSGQVYEQYF
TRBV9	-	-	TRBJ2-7	TGTGCCAGCAGCGTCTCGGGGGAACTTCTAGCCTACGAGCAGTACTTC	CASSVSGELLAYEQYF
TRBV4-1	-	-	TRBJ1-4	TGCGCCAGCAGCCAAGTCCTTAGACTTGAAAAACTGTTTTTT	CASSQVLRLEKLFF
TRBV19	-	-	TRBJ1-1	TGTGCCAGTAGTATAGTGGCGGGGGGGAACACTGAAGCTTTCTTT	CASSIVAGGNTEAFF
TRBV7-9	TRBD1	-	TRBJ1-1	TGTGCCAGCAGCGGGACAGGGAGATTAAAGGACACTGAAGCTTTCTTT	CASSGTGRLKDTEAFF
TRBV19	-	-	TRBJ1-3	TGTGCCAGTAGTCTCCTTTCTGGAAACACCATATATTTT	CASSLLSGNTIYF
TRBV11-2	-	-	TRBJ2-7	TGTGCCAGCAGCCCCCGGGTCCTCTACGAGCAGTACTTC	CASSPRVLYEQYF
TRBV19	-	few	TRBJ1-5	TGTGCCAGTAGTATGCTCCGGGATGTGGGGAAGCCCCAGCATTTT	CASSMLRDVGKPQHF
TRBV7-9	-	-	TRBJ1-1	TGTGCCAGCAGCAGCAGGGGATCGGAAGCTTTCTTT	CASSSRGSEAFF
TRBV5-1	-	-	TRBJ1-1	TGCGCCAGCAGCTTTGGAGTCGTGAACACTGAAGCTTTCTTT	CASSFGVVNTEAFF